The 20 T cell receptor beta chains presented below share a single source sample, sequenced in a study of T cell responses to AZD1222 COVID-19 vaccine. Profiling relied on immunoSEQ multiplex PCR, and the TCRdb table lists in-frame clones only, not all of them. The sample contains about 140,000 clones, 80% to 95% of which appear only once. The sample consisted of peripheral blood, taken on day 0 of MenACWY control vaccination. The source of these receptors is an adult in good health.

The chain carries TRBV5-4 and TRBJ2-7, with D possibly TRBD2 on 6 matching bases. Germline loops: CDR1 SGHNT, CDR2 YYREEE (reference sequence). V shed 2 bases and J shed 6 bases, with 18 bases lying between them. This CDR3 comprises 15 residues. The CDR3 region has the DNA TGTGCCAGCAGCTTCGGCGCGGGGTCGTCGACCGAGCAGTACTTC. The encoded protein is CASSFGAGSSTEQYF.

This clone was picked up one time. The chain couples TRBV27 to TRBJ2-7, with 11 bases identical to TRBD2. Trimming took 8 bases from V and 0 from J; bases not matched to a gene: 12. The germline V gene encodes CDR1 MNHEY and CDR2 SMNVEV (reference sequence). The CDR3 runs 17 residues. The CDR3 bases are TGTGCCAGCGTTTCGCTAGCGGGGGGCGTATACTCCTACGAGCAGTACTTC. Residues: CASVSLAGGVYSYEQYF.

The rearrangement links TRBV2 to TRBJ2-3, with unresolved D. Germline-derived CDR1 and CDR2 are SNHLY and FYNNEI. The CDR3 length is 13 residues. V lost 8 bases and J 0 bases, leaving 9 bases between the germline ends. CDR3 DNA: TGTGCCAGCGAGGTGCGGAGCACAGATACGCAGTATTTT. Its protein product is CASEVRSTDTQYF.

The chain joins TRBV6-2 or TRBV6-3 to TRBJ2-3; D is ambiguous. Germline V gene data show CDR1 as MNHEY and CDR2 as SVGEGT. The CDR3 totals 10 residues. Trimming took off 2 bases at V and 10 bases at J, with 4 bases between the two ends. The CDR3, as DNA: TGTGCCAGCAGTTACGAGGCGCAGTATTTT. Translation: CASSYEAQYF.

A single count supports this clone. This chain connects TRBV24-1 to TRBJ1-5, with D tentatively TRBD1 (5 bases). Germline V gene sequence: CDR1 KGHDR, CDR2 SFDVKD. The CDR3 runs 15 residues. The V gene lost 3 bases and the J gene lost 4 bases, with 12 bases spanning the gap. CDR3 sequence (DNA): TGTGCCACCAGTGATGACGCGTGGGGGAATCAGCCCCAGCATTTT. This translates into CATSDDAWGNQPQHF.

CDR3 loop: CAIRSDRGTGELFF. CDR3 DNA sequence: TGTGCCATCAGATCGGACAGGGGGACCGGGGAGCTGTTTTTT. J is TRBJ2-2 and V is TRBV10-3, with 10 bases matching TRBD1. Germline V gene data show CDR1 as ENHRY and CDR2 as SYGVKD. V trimming: 6 bases; J trimming: 5 bases; junction bases outside the gene matches: 3. CDR3 length: 14 residues.

This sequence joins TRBV3-1 (or the pseudogene TRBV3-2) and TRBJ1-4; D ambiguous. CDR1 is LGHDT and CDR2 is YNNKEL in the germline V gene (reference sequence). V lost 1 base, J lost 5 bases, and 11 bases lay in between. The CDR3 consists of 15 residues. The CDR3 DNA reads TGTGCCAGCAGCCAAGTTTGGGGAGGGAATGAAAAACTGTTTTTT. It translates to CASSQVWGGNEKLFF.

The J gene is TRBJ2-7, the V gene TRBV24-1, with 9 positions matching TRBD1. Germline CDR1 is KGHDR and CDR2 is SFDVKD. The V gene end was trimmed by 9 bases and the J gene end by 0 bases; junction bases not matched to a gene: 8. There are 15 residues in the CDR3. The CDR3 sequence: CATSRDREDSYEQYF. In DNA, the CDR3 is TGTGCCACCTCCCGGGACAGGGAAGACTCCTACGAGCAGTACTTC.

The J gene is TRBJ1-1, the V gene TRBV4-2, with 7 bases lining up with TRBD1. The CDR3 consists of 15 residues. J gave up 1 base and V 1 base, and 3 bases lay outside the gene matches. The germline V gene has CDR1 LGHNA and CDR2 YNFKEQ. DNA for the CDR3: TGTGCCAGCAGCCAAGTCGGGACAGAGAACACTGAAGCTTTCTTT. Amino acid sequence: CASSQVGTENTEAFF.

The chain joins TRBV7-8 to TRBJ1-5; D is ambiguous. The CDR3 totals 12 residues. CDR1 and CDR2 from the germline V gene are SGHVS and FQNEAQ. Deletions cut 3 bases from V and 5 bases from J, with 5 bases between. CDR3 DNA sequence: TGTGCCAGCAGCTTTGCGGATCAGCCCCAGCATTTT. Its protein product is CASSFADQPQHF.

This chain links TRBV7-9 with TRBJ1-4; unclear D gene. Germline V lookup: CDR1 SEHNR, CDR2 FQNEAQ (reference sequence). This CDR3 spans 13 amino acids. V was cut by 5 bases and J by 4 bases, with 8 bases left in between. CDR3 nucleotides: TGTGCCAGCAGCCCCGACATTAATGAAAAACTGTTTTTT. Protein: CASSPDINEKLFF.

The chain links TRBV6-2 or TRBV6-3 to TRBJ1-1; the D is unclear. The V end was cut by 4 bases, the J end by 1 base, with 13 bases between. The CDR3 totals 15 residues. CDR1 and CDR2 (germline): MNHEY, SVGEGT. As DNA, the CDR3 is TGTGCCAGCAGTTCGCCCGTTGGGCCGAACACTGAAGCTTTCTTT. The encoded protein is CASSSPVGPNTEAFF.

V and J are TRBV15 and TRBJ2-2; perhaps D is TRBD1 or TRBD2 (5 bases each). The germline CDR1 and CDR2 sequences are LNHNV and YYDKDF (reference sequence). There are 14 residues in the CDR3. The V and J ends lost 8 bases and 4 bases respectively, with 14 bases between them. The CDR3 DNA reads as TGTGCCACCGGGGGATCCGGGTTCACCGGGGAGCTGTTTTTT. Amino acids: CATGGSGFTGELFF.

V and J are TRBV19 and TRBJ1-1; D gene ambiguous. The germline V gene has CDR1 LNHDA and CDR2 SQIVND (reference sequence). Trimming cost V 2 bases and J 4 bases, with 11 bases left between them. This CDR3 has 14 amino acids. CDR3 in amino acids: CASSIPYVGTEAFF. The CDR3 bases are TGTGCCAGTAGTATACCTTACGTCGGCACTGAAGCTTTCTTT. Together with reference TRBV19 and TRBJ1-1, the CDR3 gives the full variable domain: DGGITQSPKYLFRKEGQNVTLSCEQNLNHDAMYWYRQDPGQGLRLIYYSQIVNDFQKGDIAEGYSVSREKKESFPLTVTSAQKNPTAFYLCASSIPYVGTEAFFGQGTRLTVV.

This chain connects TRBV27 to TRBJ1-1; D may be TRBD1 (5 bases). This CDR3 region has 14 residues. CDR1 and CDR2 (germline): MNHEY, SMNVEV (reference sequence). V lost 7 bases and J lost 5, with 17 bases in between. The DNA for the CDR3 is TGTGCCAGCACCTCGCGTGGGGCCGGTACTGAAGCTTTCTTT. Its protein is CASTSRGAGTEAFF.

The chain employs TRBV5-4 and TRBJ2-7; 7 bases map to TRBD2. Trimming at V came to 0 bases and at J to 0 bases, leaving 9 bases not matched to a gene. The CDR3 covers 17 residues. The germline CDR1 and CDR2 sequences are SGHNT and YYREEE (reference sequence). The CDR3 sequence is CASSLVRAGDRSYEQYF. CDR3 in DNA: TGTGCCAGCAGCTTGGTCCGGGCGGGAGATCGCTCCTACGAGCAGTACTTC.

The chain carries TRBV11-2 and TRBJ1-2; 8 bases line up with TRBD1. The ends lost 0 bases at V and 4 bases at J; junction bases unmatched: 7. Germline V gene data show CDR1 as SGHAT and CDR2 as FQNNGV. The CDR3 runs 16 residues. Here the CDR3 reads CASSLEAGGLGYGYTF. CDR3 DNA: TGTGCCAGCAGCTTAGAGGCAGGGGGCCTCGGCTATGGCTACACCTTC.

The chain links TRBV15 to TRBJ1-1; the D is unclear. Trimming took off 1 base at V and 5 bases at J, with 5 bases between the two ends. The CDR3 extends over 12 amino acids. Germline CDR1 and CDR2: LNHNV and YYDKDF (reference sequence). The CDR3 region is CATSRVGTEAFF. The CDR3, as DNA: TGTGCCACCAGCAGAGTGGGAACTGAAGCTTTCTTT.

The genes are TRBV3-1 (or the pseudogene TRBV3-2) and TRBJ1-4, with TRBD1 as a possible D gene (5 bases). With 4 bases removed from V and 6 bases from J, the gap between germline ends came to 21 bases. The CDR3 is 17 amino acids. The germline V gene encodes CDR1 LGHDT and CDR2 YNNKEL (reference sequence). The CDR3 reads CASSPHNGRGGHEKLFF. CDR3 DNA: TGTGCCAGCAGCCCCCATAACGGAAGGGGCGGTCATGAAAAACTGTTTTTT.

The chain recombines TRBV5-4 with TRBJ2-5; a possible D gene is TRBD1 (6 bases). Germline V CDR1 and CDR2: SGHNT, YYREEE (reference sequence). The CDR3 has 14 amino acids. V dropped 3 bases and J dropped 4 bases, with 13 bases sitting between them. The CDR3: CASSSGTFGETQYF. The DNA of the CDR3 is TGTGCCAGCAGCTCGGGGACATTTGGAGAGACCCAGTACTTC. Based on the CDR3 plus reference TRBV5-4 and TRBJ2-5, the full variable domain is ETGVTQSPTHLIKTRGQQVTLRCSSQSGHNTVSWYQQALGQGPQFIFQYYREEENGRGNFPPRFSGLQFPNYSSELNVNALELDDSALYLCASSSGTFGETQYFGPGTRLLVL.